These 24 T cell receptor beta chains came from one sample sequenced in a study of OX40 agonist ivuxolimab in advanced cancers. Data came from immunoSEQ multiplex PCR; TCRdb stores just in-frame clones and leaves some out. The sample has around 59,000 clones; approximately 86% are singletons. Specimen: CD4+ or CD8+ T cells sorted from blood, collected in a trial of the OX40 agonist ivuxolimab. Receptor source: an adult with an advanced solid tumor such as melanoma, head and neck, liver or kidney cancer.

CDR3 sequence (DNA): TGTGCCAGCAGCTTAAGACTAGATAGAGATACGCAGTATTTT. Residues: CASSLRLDRDTQYF. V is TRBV9 and J is TRBJ2-3; D may be TRBD2 (6 bases). Trimming stripped 4 bases from V and 5 bases from J, with 14 bases between. This CDR3 contains 14 residues. CDR1 SGDLS and CDR2 YYNGEE come from the germline V gene.

V gene TRBV19 combines with J gene TRBJ2-3; no clear D. V lost 1 base to trimming and J lost 4 bases, with 6 bases between them. CDR1 is LNHDA and CDR2 is SQIVND in the germline V gene (reference sequence). The CDR3 has 13 amino acids. The DNA for the CDR3 is TGTGCCAGTAGTATAGCTAGATCAGATACGCAGTATTTT. This sequence encodes CASSIARSDTQYF.

This rearrangement joins TRBV28 to TRBJ2-7; D unresolved. The CDR3 runs 12 residues. V was clipped by 3 bases and J by 4 bases, with 7 bases between them. Germline assignment: CDR1 MDHEN and CDR2 SYDVKM. In DNA form, the CDR3 reads TGTGCCAGCAGTTTCTCGCCGTACGAGCAGTACTTC. Its protein product is CASSFSPYEQYF.

J is TRBJ2-2 and V is TRBV28, with 13 bases that match TRBD2. The germline CDR1 and CDR2 sequences are MDHEN and SYDVKM. The J segment lost 4 bases and the V segment lost 6 bases, leaving 17 bases of the junction unmatched. CDR3 size: 20 residues. The CDR3 reads CASRAGTSGDPPLGTGELFF. CDR3 sequence (DNA): TGTGCCAGCAGGGCCGGGACTAGCGGGGATCCGCCTCTGGGCACCGGGGAGCTGTTTTTT.

The chain carries TRBV9 and TRBJ2-3; D is undetermined. V lost 3 bases and J 2 bases, leaving 7 bases between the germline ends. The CDR3 runs to 13 residues. Per the germline V gene, CDR1 is SGDLS and CDR2 is YYNGEE. CDR3 DNA: TGTGCCAGCAGCGAGCCGGCCACAGATACGCAGTATTTT. Protein product: CASSEPATDTQYF.

This clone was counted a few times. The chain joins TRBV6-1 to TRBJ1-1; D remains ambiguous. V lost 2 bases and J lost 1, with 8 bases in between. CDR1 is MNHNS and CDR2 is SASEGT in the germline V gene. There are 14 residues in the CDR3. CDR3 nucleotides: TGTGCCAGCAGTGAACTGGCAGGGAACACTGAAGCTTTCTTT. It encodes CASSELAGNTEAFF.

The rearrangement joins TRBV18 to TRBJ1-4; D is unresolved. V gave up 6 bases and J gave up 2 bases, with 10 bases separating them. The CDR3 spans 14 residues. CDR1 is KGHSH, CDR2 LQKENI, per germline. CDR3 amino acids: CASSLVPTNEKLFF. DNA for the CDR3: TGTGCCAGCTCCCTCGTCCCGACTAATGAAAAACTGTTTTTT.

The chain combines TRBV7-2 with TRBJ2-3, with TRBD2 matching over 12 bases. The CDR3 contains 16 residues. With V trimmed by 5 bases and J by 3 bases, 6 bases remained unmatched. The germline CDR1 and CDR2 sequences are SGHTA and FQGNSA. The CDR3 coding sequence is TGTGCCAGCAGCGGATGGACTAGCGGGGATACAGATACGCAGTATTTT. It is translated as CASSGWTSGDTDTQYF.

The chain has TRBV19 and TRBJ2-7; maybe TRBD2 (6 bases). CDR3 length: 14 amino acids. Trimming took 1 base from V and 3 from J, leaving 10 bases between them. The germline gives CDR1 LNHDA, CDR2 SQIVND (reference sequence). CDR3 coding DNA: TGTGCCAGTAGTATAGGAAATAGCGGCTACGAGCAGTACTTC. It is translated as CASSIGNSGYEQYF.

The V gene is TRBV28, the J gene TRBJ2-7; no clear D gene. From germline, CDR1 is MDHEN and CDR2 SYDVKM. V lost 5 bases to trimming and J lost 3 bases, with 20 bases between them. This CDR3 has 16 residues. The CDR3, as DNA: TGTGCCAGCAGTATCTTGGACGCGGCCAACTACTACGAGCAGTACTTC. It yields the protein CASSILDAANYYEQYF.

V usage is TRBV7-2 and J usage is TRBJ1-1, with D possibly being TRBD1 (5 bases). Per the germline V gene, CDR1 is SGHTA and CDR2 is FQGNSA. This CDR3 has 16 amino acids. V lost 3 bases and J lost 0, with 14 bases in between. The CDR3 DNA reads as TGTGCCAGCAGCTTCCCTCCCGGGACGCTGAACACTGAAGCTTTCTTT. Amino acids: CASSFPPGTLNTEAFF.

V and J are TRBV5-4 and TRBJ2-5; D tentatively reads TRBD1 or TRBD2 (6 bases each). The CDR3 contains 14 residues. CDR1 is SGHNT and CDR2 is YYREEE in the germline V gene (reference sequence). Trimming removed 4 bases from V and 1 base from J, with 11 bases in between. The CDR3: CASSPEGVQETQYF. The DNA for the CDR3 is TGTGCCAGCAGCCCGGAGGGGGTCCAAGAGACCCAGTACTTC.

The CDR3 region has the DNA TGCGCCAGCTGGACGGTGTTCCCCATCAAATTAGCCAAAAACATTCAGTACTTC. Translated: CASWTVFPIKLAKNIQYF. The rearrangement uses TRBV10-1 and TRBJ2-4; no firm D call. V was trimmed by 8 bases and J by 0 bases, leaving 23 bases between them. The CDR3 has 18 residues. Germline assignment: CDR1 WNHNN and CDR2 SYGVQD (reference sequence).

CDR3 bases: TGTGCCAGCCTAGTAGATATCTCTGGAAACACCATATATTTT. Translating gives CASLVDISGNTIYF. V gene TRBV18 combines with J gene TRBJ1-3, with D unclear. Trimming left V 8 bases short and J 0 bases short, with 11 bases between. This CDR3 comprises 14 residues. Germline V gene data show CDR1 as KGHSH and CDR2 as LQKENI.

This clone occurred a few times. This rearrangement joins TRBV9 to TRBJ2-5; unclear D gene. Germline CDR1 SGDLS, CDR2 YYNGEE. The V end lost 3 bases, the J end lost 5 bases, and 14 bases lay between the germline ends. There are 14 residues in the CDR3. CDR3 amino acids: CASSARTAGETQYF. The CDR3 DNA sequence: TGTGCCAGCAGCGCCCGGACCGCCGGGGAGACCCAGTACTTC.

This chain uses TRBV19 with TRBJ1-2; D is unresolved. Between the trimmed V and J ends, which lost 4 bases and 1 base, there was a span of 13 bases. The germline V gene has CDR1 LNHDA and CDR2 SQIVND (reference sequence). The CDR3 extends over 15 amino acids. This CDR3 reads CASSKGIGRNYGYTF. The CDR3 nucleotides are TGTGCCAGTAGTAAGGGAATCGGCCGTAACTATGGCTACACCTTC. Based on the CDR3 plus reference TRBV19 and TRBJ1-2, the full variable domain is DGGITQSPKYLFRKEGQNVTLSCEQNLNHDAMYWYRQDPGQGLRLIYYSQIVNDFQKGDIAEGYSVSREKKESFPLTVTSAQKNPTAFYLCASSKGIGRNYGYTFGSGTRLTVV.

This chain connects TRBV4-2 to TRBJ2-3, with D possibly being TRBD2 (6 bases). V was shortened by 0 bases and J by 5 bases, with 15 bases between the two germline ends. The CDR3 spans 16 residues. CDR1 and CDR2 from the germline V gene are LGHNA and YNFKEQ. DNA for the CDR3: TGTGCCAGCAGCCAAGACGGGGGAGTGGGGGGAGATACGCAGTATTTT. This sequence encodes CASSQDGGVGGDTQYF.

J is TRBJ2-5 and V is TRBV6-6; 7 bases are a match to TRBD1. The CDR3 is 13 residues long. The junction had 13 bases not matched to a gene; V was cut back by 8 bases and J by 10 bases. Per the germline V gene, CDR1 is MNHNY and CDR2 is SVGAGI (reference sequence). The CDR3 protein is CASDPQGRDSQYF. The DNA of the CDR3 is TGTGCCAGCGATCCACAGGGCCGGGACAGCCAGTACTTC.

The CDR3 DNA sequence: TGCAGCGCTGGGCCAGGGGGAGGTGAGCAGTACTTC. Its protein product is CSAGPGGGEQYF. The chain has TRBV29-1 and TRBJ2-7; D might be TRBD1 (7 bases). Trimming shortened V by 7 bases and J by 7 bases, and 17 bases separated the two germline ends. Germline V lookup: CDR1 SQVTM, CDR2 ANQGSEA. This CDR3 has 12 residues.

V and J are TRBV5-4 and TRBJ1-4, with D possibly matching TRBD1 (6 bases). Trimming cost V 0 bases and J 6 bases, with 12 bases left between them. This CDR3 is 15 amino acids long. The germline gives CDR1 SGHNT, CDR2 YYREEE (reference sequence). CDR3 DNA sequence: TGTGCCAGCAGCTTGGACGGGGGGCAAGATGAAAAACTGTTTTTT. This encodes CASSLDGGQDEKLFF.

The chain couples TRBV27 to TRBJ2-7; D ambiguous. This CDR3 spans 14 amino acids. The V end was cut by 5 bases, the J end by 2 bases, with 13 bases between. Germline CDR1 is MNHEY and CDR2 is SMNVEV (reference sequence). CDR3 bases: TGTGCCAGCAGTCGTGGTGTACCCACCTACGAGCAGTACTTC. Amino acid sequence: CASSRGVPTYEQYF.

The chain combines TRBV7-2 with TRBJ2-1; D gene uncertain. Deletions cut 1 base from V and 3 bases from J, with 13 bases between. CDR3 length equals 16 residues. The germline gives CDR1 SGHTA, CDR2 FQGNSA. Here the CDR3 reads CASSLVLAVGYNEQFF. The CDR3 DNA reads as TGTGCCAGCAGCTTAGTTCTGGCGGTAGGCTACAATGAGCAGTTCTTC.

The chain has TRBV27 and TRBJ2-4; no reliable D call. Germline CDR1 and CDR2: MNHEY and SMNVEV (reference sequence). The V end lost 2 bases, the J end lost 7 bases, and 15 bases lay between the germline ends. The CDR3 spans 15 residues. CDR3 coding DNA: TGTGCCAGCAGTTTAAGTCCAACCCCTAGGAACATTCAGTACTTC. Amino acid sequence: CASSLSPTPRNIQYF.

The chain joins TRBV9 to TRBJ1-2; tentatively, D is TRBD1 (6 bases). This CDR3 region has 14 residues. V dropped 3 bases and J dropped 3 bases, with 12 bases sitting between them. Germline V gene sequence: CDR1 SGDLS, CDR2 YYNGEE. CDR3 amino acids: CASSAPRGDYGYTF. The CDR3 bases are TGTGCCAGCAGCGCCCCGAGGGGGGACTATGGCTACACCTTC.